The entry below describes one T cell receptor beta chain. This clonotype was picked up a small number of times. No cognate antigen has been identified for it. Base qualities are missing; no much larger clone stands one base away. The germline V gene yields MDHEN for CDR1 and SYDVKM for CDR2. The CDR3 runs 17 amino acids, cysteine and phenylalanine included. Kept here is only the CDR3 DNA, which spans 51 bases and is read in frame from base 1. V has 5 bases trimmed and J has 0 bases trimmed; junction bases matching no gene number 11. TCRdb lists the instrument as Illumina HiSeq 2500. Quantitative 5'-RACE with molecular barcodes was used to prepare TCR beta libraries. Regarding the original processing steps: A new computational method based on a probabilistic model of VDJ rearrangement was used to identify disease-linked TCR variants. TCRdb applied fastp at Q25 and MiXCR to the public reads, then kept only in-frame beta chains. Every CDR3 protein is listed once, alongside the most common genes and DNA of its rows. TCRdb's processing, not the study's, gives the V and J calls here. For this sample the table gives around 280,000 distinct CDR3 sequences, of which 20% were detected only once. The ten largest clones take up about 8.2% of the sample.

The entry originates in a study of CD8 T cells in ankylosing spondylitis (TCRdb year 2017). For the study in its entirety: The study set out to find disease-linked TCR variants by profiling T cell receptor beta repertoires in ankylosing spondylitis patients and healthy donors. The whole study cohort included under 140 healthy donors and around 24 ankylosing spondylitis patients. Peripheral blood was sampled, and synovial fluid was also collected from ankylosing spondylitis patients. What the study reported, not specific to this receptor: Some TCR beta motif variants had previously been reported in synovial fluid and blood of reactive arthritis patients, which suggested common disease-initiation mechanisms. A CD8+ phenotype was shown by the disease-linked clones, which were found at relatively low frequencies in peripheral blood. Blood from ankylosing spondylitis patients appeared to be characterized by a TCR beta motif made up of under ten highly homologous amino acid variants. Significant enrichment of the disease-linked clones was reported in matched synovial fluid samples from ankylosing spondylitis patients.

The chain links TRBV28 with TRBJ2-3, with TRBD1 identical over 7 junction bases. This TCR was sampled from a male donor with ankylosing spondylitis or in good health (not recorded which). The sample was blood, either unsorted or a sorted T cell fraction (not recorded which). The CDR3 sequence is CASSPRRTGPSTDTQYF. The bases read TGTGCCAGCAGTCCCCGTCGGACAGGTCCTAGCACAGATACGCAGTATTTT.